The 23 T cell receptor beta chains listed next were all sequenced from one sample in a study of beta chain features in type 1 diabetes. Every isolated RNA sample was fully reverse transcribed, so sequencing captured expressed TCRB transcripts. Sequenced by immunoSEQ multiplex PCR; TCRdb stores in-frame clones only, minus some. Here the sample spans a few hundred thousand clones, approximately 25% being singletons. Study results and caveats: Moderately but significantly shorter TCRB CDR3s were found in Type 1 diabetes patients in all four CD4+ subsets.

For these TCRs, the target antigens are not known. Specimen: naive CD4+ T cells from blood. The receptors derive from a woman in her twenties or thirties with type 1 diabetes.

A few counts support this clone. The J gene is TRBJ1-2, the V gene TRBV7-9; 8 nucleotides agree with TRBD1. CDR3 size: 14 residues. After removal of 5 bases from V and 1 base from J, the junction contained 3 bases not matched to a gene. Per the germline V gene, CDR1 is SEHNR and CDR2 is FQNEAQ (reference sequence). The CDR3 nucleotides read TGTGCCAGCAGCCCGGACAGGGTTAACTATGGCTACACCTTC. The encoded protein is CASSPDRVNYGYTF.

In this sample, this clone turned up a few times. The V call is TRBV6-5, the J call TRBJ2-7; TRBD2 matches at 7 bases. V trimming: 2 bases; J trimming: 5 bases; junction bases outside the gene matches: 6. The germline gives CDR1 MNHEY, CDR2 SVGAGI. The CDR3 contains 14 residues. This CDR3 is CASSYVGGHHEQYF. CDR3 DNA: TGTGCCAGCAGTTACGTGGGAGGGCACCACGAGCAGTACTTC.

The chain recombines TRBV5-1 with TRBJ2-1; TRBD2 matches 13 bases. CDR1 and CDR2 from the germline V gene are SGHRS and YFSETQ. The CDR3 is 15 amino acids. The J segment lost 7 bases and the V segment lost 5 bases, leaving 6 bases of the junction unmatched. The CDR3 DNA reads TGCGCCAGCAGTAGCGGACTAGCGGGAGAAAATGAGCAGTTCTTC. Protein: CASSSGLAGENEQFF.

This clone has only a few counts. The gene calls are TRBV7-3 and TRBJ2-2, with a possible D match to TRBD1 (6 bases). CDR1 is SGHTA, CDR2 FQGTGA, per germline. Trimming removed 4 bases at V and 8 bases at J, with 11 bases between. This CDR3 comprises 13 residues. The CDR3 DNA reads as TGTGCCAGCAGCTACTCCGGGACAGGGGAGCTGTTTTTT. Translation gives CASSYSGTGELFF.

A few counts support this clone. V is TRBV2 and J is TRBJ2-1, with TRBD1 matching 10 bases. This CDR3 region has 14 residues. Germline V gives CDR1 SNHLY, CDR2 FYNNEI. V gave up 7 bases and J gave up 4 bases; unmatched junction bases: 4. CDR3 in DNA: TGTGCCAGCAAGACAGGGGGCCTTTACAATGAGCAGTTCTTC. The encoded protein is CASKTGGLYNEQFF.

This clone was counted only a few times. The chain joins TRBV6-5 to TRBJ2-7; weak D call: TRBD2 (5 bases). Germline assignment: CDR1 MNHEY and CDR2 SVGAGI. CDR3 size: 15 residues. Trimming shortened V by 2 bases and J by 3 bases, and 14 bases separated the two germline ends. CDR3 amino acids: CASSYGAEGSYEQYF. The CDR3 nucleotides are TGTGCCAGCAGTTACGGAGCGGAAGGAAGCTACGAGCAGTACTTC.

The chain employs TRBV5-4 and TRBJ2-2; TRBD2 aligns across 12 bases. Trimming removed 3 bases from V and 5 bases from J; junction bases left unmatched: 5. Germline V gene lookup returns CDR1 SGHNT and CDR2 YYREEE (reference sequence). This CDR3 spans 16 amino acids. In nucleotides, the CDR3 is TGTGCCAGCAGCTCATCTAGCGGGAGGGCGACCGGGGAGCTGTTTTTT. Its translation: CASSSSSGRATGELFF.

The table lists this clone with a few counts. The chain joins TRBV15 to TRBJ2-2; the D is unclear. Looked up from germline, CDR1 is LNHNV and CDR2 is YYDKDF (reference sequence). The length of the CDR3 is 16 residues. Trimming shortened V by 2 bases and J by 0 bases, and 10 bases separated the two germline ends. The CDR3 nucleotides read TGTGCCACCAGCAGATTTGGGCCAGCGAACACCGGGGAGCTGTTTTTT. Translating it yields CATSRFGPANTGELFF.

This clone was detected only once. The CDR3 is CASSPSDGAFF. The CDR3 DNA reads TGTGCCAGCAGCCCGAGCGACGGGGCTTTCTTT. The V and J genes are TRBV7-9 and TRBJ1-1; D ambiguous. V lost 5 bases to trimming and J lost 11 bases, with 12 bases between them. Per germline, CDR1 SEHNR and CDR2 FQNEAQ (reference sequence). This CDR3 has 11 amino acids.

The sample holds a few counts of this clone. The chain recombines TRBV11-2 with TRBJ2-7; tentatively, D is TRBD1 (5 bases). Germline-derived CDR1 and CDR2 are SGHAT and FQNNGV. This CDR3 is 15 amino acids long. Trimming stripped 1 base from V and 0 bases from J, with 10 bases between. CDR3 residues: CASSLGQTSSYEQYF. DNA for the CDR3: TGTGCCAGCAGCTTAGGACAGACCAGCTCCTACGAGCAGTACTTC.

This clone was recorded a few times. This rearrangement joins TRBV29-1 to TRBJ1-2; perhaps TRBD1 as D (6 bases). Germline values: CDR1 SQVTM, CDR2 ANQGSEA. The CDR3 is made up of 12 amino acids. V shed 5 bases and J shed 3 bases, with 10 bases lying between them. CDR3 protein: CSVPQGYYGYTF. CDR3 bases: TGCAGCGTTCCACAGGGTTACTATGGCTACACCTTC.

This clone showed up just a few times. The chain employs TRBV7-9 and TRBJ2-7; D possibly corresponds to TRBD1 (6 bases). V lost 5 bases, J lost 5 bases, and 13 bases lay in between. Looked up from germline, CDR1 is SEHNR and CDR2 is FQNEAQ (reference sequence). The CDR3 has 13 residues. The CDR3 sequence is CASSQLSGDEQYF. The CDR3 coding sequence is TGTGCCAGCAGCCAACTCTCAGGGGACGAGCAGTACTTC. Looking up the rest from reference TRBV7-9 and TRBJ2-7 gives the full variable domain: DTGVSQNPRHKITKRGQNVTFRCDPISEHNRLYWYRQTLGQGPEFLTYFQNEAQLEKSRLLSDRFSAERPKGSFSTLEIQRTEQGDSAMYLCASSQLSGDEQYFGPGTRLTVT.

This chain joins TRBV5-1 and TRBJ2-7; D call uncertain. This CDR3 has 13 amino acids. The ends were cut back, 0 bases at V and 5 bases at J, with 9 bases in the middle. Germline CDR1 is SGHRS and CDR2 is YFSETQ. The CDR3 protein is CASSLVWSHEQYF. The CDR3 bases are TGCGCCAGCAGCTTGGTTTGGAGCCACGAGCAGTACTTC.

Here the CDR3 reads CASRQQGLYNQPQHF. The CDR3, as DNA: TGTGCCAGCAGACAACAGGGATTGTACAATCAGCCCCAGCATTTT. The chain couples TRBV27 to TRBJ1-5; D is possibly TRBD1 (6 bases). The CDR3 length is 15 residues. From germline, CDR1 is MNHEY and CDR2 SMNVEV (reference sequence). V shed 6 bases and J shed 3 bases, with 15 bases lying between them.

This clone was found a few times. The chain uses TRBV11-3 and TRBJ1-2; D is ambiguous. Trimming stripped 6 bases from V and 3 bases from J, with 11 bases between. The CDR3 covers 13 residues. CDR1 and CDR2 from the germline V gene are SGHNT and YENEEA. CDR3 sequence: CASSVLSDYGYTF. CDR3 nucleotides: TGTGCCAGCAGTGTCTTGTCGGACTATGGCTACACCTTC.

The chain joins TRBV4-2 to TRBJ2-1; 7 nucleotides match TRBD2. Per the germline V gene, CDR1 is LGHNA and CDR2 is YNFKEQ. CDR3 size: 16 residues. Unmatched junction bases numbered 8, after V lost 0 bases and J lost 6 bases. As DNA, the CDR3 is TGTGCCAGCAGCCAAGATGCGCGGGAGATTCGCAATGAGCAGTTCTTC. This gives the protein CASSQDAREIRNEQFF.

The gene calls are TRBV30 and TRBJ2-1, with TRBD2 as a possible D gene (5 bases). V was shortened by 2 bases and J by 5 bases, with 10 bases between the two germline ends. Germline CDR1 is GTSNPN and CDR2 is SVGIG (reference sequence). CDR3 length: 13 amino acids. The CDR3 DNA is TGTGCCTGGAGTACTAGTCGGCACAATGAGCAGTTCTTC. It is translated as CAWSTSRHNEQFF.

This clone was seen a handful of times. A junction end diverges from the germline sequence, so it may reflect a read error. For the CDR3, the DNA is TGTGCCAGCAGGCGGACAGGGGGCGCTTATAGTCACTTC. Protein: CASRRTGGAYSHF. The genes are TRBV11-2 and TRBJ2-7; 11 bases align to TRBD1. The germline CDR1 and CDR2 sequences are SGHAT and FQNNGV. The CDR3 loop spans 13 amino acids.

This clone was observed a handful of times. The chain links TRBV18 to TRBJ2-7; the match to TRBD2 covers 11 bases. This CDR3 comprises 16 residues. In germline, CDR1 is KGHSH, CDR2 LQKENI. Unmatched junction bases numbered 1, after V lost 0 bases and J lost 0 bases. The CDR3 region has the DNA TGTGCCAGCTCACCACCCCTAGCGGGAGGCTCCTACGAGCAGTACTTC. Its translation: CASSPPLAGGSYEQYF.

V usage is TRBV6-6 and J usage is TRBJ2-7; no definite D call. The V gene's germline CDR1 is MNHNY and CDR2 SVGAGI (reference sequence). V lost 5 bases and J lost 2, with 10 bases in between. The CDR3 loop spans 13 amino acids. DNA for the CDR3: TGTGCCAGCAGTCCAGGAATAACCTACGAGCAGTACTTC. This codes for CASSPGITYEQYF.

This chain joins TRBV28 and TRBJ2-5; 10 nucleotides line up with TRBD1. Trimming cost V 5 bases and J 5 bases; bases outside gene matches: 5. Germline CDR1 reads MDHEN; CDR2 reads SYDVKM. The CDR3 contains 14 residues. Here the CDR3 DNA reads TGTGCCAGCAGTCCCGGGACAGGGGTTGAGACCCAGTACTTC. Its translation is CASSPGTGVETQYF.

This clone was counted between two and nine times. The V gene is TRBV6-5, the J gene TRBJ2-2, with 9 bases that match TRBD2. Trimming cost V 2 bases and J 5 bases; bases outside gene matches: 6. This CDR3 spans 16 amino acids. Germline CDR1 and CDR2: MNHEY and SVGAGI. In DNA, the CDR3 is TGTGCCAGCAGTTACGGGACTAGCCCAGGAACCGGGGAGCTGTTTTTT. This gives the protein CASSYGTSPGTGELFF.

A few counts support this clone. In nucleotides, the CDR3 is TGCGCCAGCAGCAGCGACAGGGCGGCCTACGAGCAGTACTTC. Its protein product is CASSSDRAAYEQYF. This chain links TRBV5-1 with TRBJ2-7, with 7 bases that match TRBD1. CDR1 SGHRS and CDR2 YFSETQ come from the germline V gene. The CDR3 runs 14 residues. Unmatched junction bases numbered 6, after V lost 4 bases and J lost 2 bases. Full variable domain (rest looked up from reference TRBV5-1 and TRBJ2-7): KAGVTQTPRYLIKTRGQQVTLSCSPISGHRSVSWYQQTPGQGLQFLFEYFSETQRNKGNFPGRFSGRQFSNSRSEMNVSTLELGDSALYLCASSSDRAAYEQYFGPGTRLTVT.